This T cell receptor (beta chain) was captured by sequencing in a study of cytomegalovirus exposure and HLA in healthy donors. Study-wide context: Of the donors genotyped, approximately 400 in all, about 82% fell in the Caucasian-associated ancestry cluster. Study-wide findings and caveats: In vitro assays verified that three CMV-associated chains recognized CMV antigens specifically. Accounts indicate the classifier identified cytomegalovirus status with strong specificity and sensitivity.

PCR involved 60 Vbeta and 13 Jbeta primers. Study processing details: A later analysis tallied 80 million or so unique TCR beta chains, 9 million to 12 million of them shared. TCRdb's table, derived via immunoSEQ multiplex PCR, lists solely in-frame clones and lacks some. The V and J calls and the clone size are those of that table, but D and trimming were determined from the DNA. The data show 150,000 or so clones, over 75% seen once. The table lists this clone with a few counts. Its cognate antigen is unknown. Sequenced sample: PBMCs. This clonotype originated in a woman aged 45-65 years in good health and CMV-seropositive.

CDR3 coding DNA: TGCAGCGTTCCAAAAGACCCCGGGGGGGAGAAACACTACGAGCAGTACTTC. Translated: CSVPKDPGGEKHYEQYF. The chain recombines TRBV29-1 with TRBJ2-7; 8 bases are a match to TRBD2. Germline loops: CDR1 SQVTM, CDR2 ANQGSEA. V lost 5 bases and J lost 3; bases outside the gene matches: 18. The CDR3 length is 17 residues.